The next 8 T cell receptor beta chains were all read from a single sample in a study of blood T cell repertoires in COVID-19. Clones were sequenced by immunoSEQ multiplex PCR, and TCRdb holds only the in-frame ones, with some missing. Among about 220,000 clones listed, around 83% were seen once. The specimen was PBMCs or T cells enriched from blood (not recorded which). These receptors came from a woman aged 40 to 50 who had recovered from COVID-19.

The J gene is TRBJ2-1, the V gene TRBV11-2; TRBD1 matches at 7 bases. The trim removed 0 bases at V and 7 bases at J, leaving 6 bases unmatched. The CDR3 is 15 amino acids. CDR1 is SGHAT and CDR2 is FQNNGV in the germline V gene. CDR3 bases: TGTGCCAGCAGCTTAGATTCCGTCAGGGGGAATGAGCAGTTCTTC. It encodes CASSLDSVRGNEQFF. Full variable domain (missing parts from reference TRBV11-2 and TRBJ2-1): EAGVAQSPRYKIIEKRQSVAFWCNPISGHATLYWYQQILGQGPKLLIQFQNNGVVDDSQLPKDRFSAERLKGVDSTLKIQPAKLEDSAVYLCASSLDSVRGNEQFFGPGTRLTVL.

The chain couples TRBV28 to TRBJ1-5; D unclear. Trimming cost V 4 bases and J 5 bases, with 9 bases left between them. The germline V gene encodes CDR1 MDHEN and CDR2 SYDVKM. This CDR3 spans 13 amino acids. CDR3 DNA: TGTGCCAGCAGTTCGGTGATCTATCAGCCCCAGCATTTT. Encoded protein: CASSSVIYQPQHF. Full variable domain (outside the CDR3, taken from reference TRBV28 and TRBJ1-5): DVKVTQSSRYLVKRTGEKVFLECVQDMDHENMFWYRQDPGLGLRLIYFSYDVKMKEKGDIPEGYSVSREKKERFSLILESASTNQTSMYLCASSSVIYQPQHFGDGTRLSIL.

The chain has TRBV3-1 (or the pseudogene TRBV3-2) and TRBJ2-1; D possibly corresponds to TRBD1 (6 bases). Germline loops: CDR1 LGHDT, CDR2 YNNKEL (reference sequence). V lost 1 base, J lost 14 bases, and 18 bases lay in between. The CDR3 has 14 amino acids. The DNA for the CDR3 is TGTGCCAGCAGCCAAGGTCAGGGGCCGTCTTATGAGTTCTTC. Residues: CASSQGQGPSYEFF.

Comment on this clone: The same CDR3 is also encoded by other DNA sequences in this sample. V gene TRBV7-6 combines with J gene TRBJ2-1; TRBD2 agrees at 11 bases. The V gene end was trimmed by 5 bases and the J gene end by 3 bases; junction bases not matched to a gene: 3. The CDR3 loop spans 15 amino acids. Germline V gives CDR1 SGHVS, CDR2 FNYEAQ. Here the CDR3 reads CASSPTSGSYNEQFF. CDR3 nucleotide sequence: TGTGCCAGCAGCCCCACTAGCGGGAGCTACAATGAGCAGTTCTTC.

The V and J genes are TRBV6-1 and TRBJ1-5; the D gene is possibly TRBD1 (5 bases). Germline values: CDR1 MNHNS, CDR2 SASEGT. The CDR3 consists of 16 residues. The ends were cut back, 3 bases at V and 0 bases at J, with 12 bases in the middle. The DNA of the CDR3 is TGTGCCAGCAGTGATCCGCTCGGGGGTAGCAATCAGCCCCAGCATTTT. This sequence encodes CASSDPLGGSNQPQHF.

The V and J genes are TRBV30 and TRBJ2-1; possibly TRBD2 for D (5 bases). Germline-derived CDR1 and CDR2 are GTSNPN and SVGIG (reference sequence). The V end was cut by 2 bases, the J end by 0 bases, with 11 bases between. The CDR3 spans 15 residues. CDR3 residues: CAWSRDPSSYNEQFF. Written as DNA, the CDR3 is TGTGCCTGGAGTCGGGATCCTAGCTCCTACAATGAGCAGTTCTTC.

This clone was recorded once. The rearrangement links TRBV9 to TRBJ1-2, with 7 positions matching TRBD1. J was trimmed by 8 bases and V by 0 bases; bases with no gene match: 7. The CDR3 runs to 14 residues. Looked up from germline, CDR1 is SGDLS and CDR2 is YYNGEE. CDR3 region: CASSVGGRGSGYTF. DNA of the CDR3: TGTGCCAGCAGCGTAGGTGGCAGGGGGTCCGGCTACACCTTC.

Points on this clone: A read error may produce the germline difference seen at one junction end. Other DNA sequences in the sample encode the same CDR3. The V and J genes are TRBV6-5 and TRBJ1-4, with 11 bases identical to TRBD1. The CDR3 spans 15 residues. Germline-derived CDR1 and CDR2 are MNHEY and SVGAGI. CDR3 amino acids: CASSLLGTGGEKLFF. The CDR3 bases are TGTGCCAGCAGTCTACTCGGGACAGGGGGTGAAAAACTATTTTTT.